The subject of this entry is one T cell receptor (beta chain). This clonotype was counted between two and nine times. Its antigen is still unknown. No quality values exist for individual bases; no much larger clone is one base distant. This entry comes from a study of T cells in Graves' hyperthyroidism and ophthalmopathy (dated by TCRdb to between 2018 and 2020). Broadly, across the study: Peripheral blood was sampled at the time of initial diagnosis, prior to any treatment. TCR V-J signatures able to tell the groups apart were searched for in a discovery cohort of 100 patients, of whom approximately 40 had Graves' ophthalmopathy and more than 55 had stable Graves' hyperthyroidism. An independent validation cohort of 18 to 20 hyperthyroidism patients and 17 patients who later progressed to ophthalmopathy tested prospective prediction of ophthalmopathy. The roughly 99 discovery patients were divided at random into training and test sets in a 7:3 ratio. Thyroid tissue and blood T-cell repertoires from more than 5 Graves' hyperthyroidism patients were also compared in the study. Once sampling was done, hyperthyroidism patients were given methimazole at a starting dose of 30 mg daily, whereas ophthalmopathy patients were given high-dose intravenous methylprednisolone. According to the paper, TCR Vbeta CDR3 sequencing was carried out on over 130 peripheral blood samples, which came from more than 40 ophthalmopathy, 70 to 80 hyperthyroidism and roughly 17 progressor patients. Here is what the overall study found, with its caveats: Sample size was not statistically predetermined, and blinding of investigators to group allocation was not performed. In validation, progression to ophthalmopathy was predicted by the model with roughly 69% sensitivity and 72.22% specificity, a median of approximately 7.1 months before onset. In cross-validation, a model built on a 13 V-J signature told ophthalmopathy apart from stable hyperthyroidism with about 90% sensitivity and roughly 81% specificity, and in testing the same model reached 80%/75%. Most expanded thyroid clonotypes (frequency above 0.001) were also detected in blood, a finding suggesting that blood repertoires may reflect thyroid immune responses.

Stable Graves' hyperthyroidism was defined as the absence of progression to ophthalmopathy over 18 months of follow-up. Hyperthyroidism patients were newly diagnosed, with disease duration under 2 months, and aged 18 to 65 years. Patients with uncontrolled infections, other autoimmune diseases, pregnancy or lactation were excluded. Diagnoses were established on the basis of clinical symptoms, serum thyroxine and TRAb, thyroid ultrasound, and orbital computed tomography. Ficoll-Paque density gradient centrifugation was used to isolate PBMCs from around 9.1 ml of fresh peripheral blood. Total RNA was extracted using Trizol reagent, and RNA quality was assessed on an Agilent 2100 Bioanalyzer. Taken from the germline V gene, the CDR1 and CDR2 loops are SGHRS and YFSETQ. Between the V and J ends, shortened by 4 bases and 6 bases respectively, the junction contains 28 bases. The CDR3 starts with the cysteine, ends with the phenylalanine, and has 18 residues. The CDR3 DNA has 54 bases and is translated from base 1.

Amplification of TCR beta CDR3 regions was carried out from RNA transcripts. The first round of RT-PCR for the TCR CDR3 was performed with the HTBI primer set and the Qiagen OneStep RT-PCR kit. The libraries were constructed in a second round of multiplex PCR and then size-selected and purified. The libraries were sequenced on an Illumina HiSeq2000 using paired-end 100 bp reads. The authors' analysis ran thus. Raw data were processed with SOAPnuke, discarding reads with adapters, uncalled bases, mean Phred below 15, or no exact constant-primer or identifier match. High-quality paired reads were merged using COPE v1.2.5, and each unique nucleotide sequence was defined as a clonotype. Clonotypes were aligned to IMGT TRBV, TRBD and TRBJ reference segments using MiTCR v1.1. Only V-J combinations with frequency above 0.0001, covering approximately 99% of repertoires, were analysed. A TCS score was defined as the ratio between F50 (clonal expansion) and ExV (chaos), using BLOSUM62-based TCRdist between CDR3 peptides within each V-J. Welch's t-statistics and random forest reduced approximately 520 V-J features to 13, which were used in a naive Bayes classifier (R e1071). Thyroid-blood repertoire similarity was quantified with the Morisita-Horn index. In TCRdb, the public reads were trimmed at Q25 with fastp and aligned with MiXCR, with productive beta chains retained. Every CDR3 protein is listed once, alongside the most common genes and DNA of its rows. Clone size and V and J calls follow TCRdb, not the original study. The sample data list hundreds of thousands of distinct CDR3 sequences, and just over 35% of these were observed just once. The biggest ten clones account for about a third of the sample.

Recombination connected TRBV5-1 to TRBJ1-1, with TRBD1 perhaps the D gene, on 5 matching bases. Sequencing was performed on blood. The sequence came from a woman between 40 and 50 years old with Graves' hyperthyroidism. The nucleotides read TGCGCCAGCAGCCTGGTCCGGGGGTTCTTAGGTAGTCACGCTGAAGCTTTCTTT. It specifies CASSLVRGFLGSHAEAFF.